This T cell receptor (delta chain) was obtained from a study of γδ T cells in repeated Plasmodium falciparum infection. This clone was recorded many times. This likely traces to a read error, being one base from a far larger clone. Other DNA sequences within the sample encode an identical CDR3. Gammadelta T cells were flow-sorted from PBMC into Vgamma9/Vdelta2+ and Vdelta2-negative populations for bulk analysis. The CDR3 runs 18 residues. The germline V gene has CDR1 GEAIGNYY and CDR2 EKD. TCRdb repeated clone calling on the multiplex PCR reads with CATT. Here the sample spans tens of thousands of delta-chain clones, more than 0.85% being singletons.

Sequencing was done on a sample of gamma-delta T cells from blood. The gene calls are TRDV2 and TRDJ1; 9 nucleotides line up with TRDD3. The TCR sequence derives from a pool of human donors (malaria-infected and uninfected, not separated). CDR3 protein: CACDTRGIPTYHTDKLIF. CDR3 bases: TGTGCCTGTGACACCCGGGGGATACCCACCTACCACACTGATAAACTCATCTTT.